A selection of T cell receptor beta chains follows, all from one sample in a study of blood T cell repertoires in COVID-19. Sequencing was performed with immunoSEQ multiplex PCR; in TCRdb, only in-frame clones are kept and a portion is missing. The table includes 250,000 or so clones, approximately 92% detected once. Sequenced input: peripheral blood. The receptors shown here come from a middle-aged woman who had recovered from COVID-19. CDR3s include the opening cysteine and the closing phenylalanine or tryptophan. The D gene is left open where the match is weak. Not every row has a clone size; where given, it reads once, few, many or a size class.

V gene	J gene	D gene	clone size	CDR3 DNA	CDR3 protein
TRBV12-3/TRBV12-4	TRBJ2-5	TRBD1	-	TGTGCCAGCAGTTTAACAGGGGTGGAGACCCAGTACTTC	CASSLTGVETQYF
TRBV20-1	TRBJ1-2	-	-	TGCAGTGCTAGAGAATTAGGCTACACCTTC	CSARELGYTF
TRBV24-1	TRBJ1-1	TRBD1	-	TGTGCCACCAGTGATTCCCGACAGGGAGGCACTGAAGCTTTCTTT	CATSDSRQGGTEAFF
TRBV5-4	TRBJ1-2	-	-	TGTGCCAGCAGCTTGGAATCGAGAGGCTACACCTTC	CASSLESRGYTF
TRBV27	TRBJ2-2	TRBD1	-	TGTGCCAGCCGATACGGGACAGGGGACACCGGGGAGCTGTTTTTT	CASRYGTGDTGELFF
TRBV28	TRBJ1-6	TRBD1	-	TGTGCCAGCAGCAGGGCAGGGGGCCGGTCACCCCTCCACTTT	CASSRAGGRSPLHF
TRBV7-9	TRBJ2-5	-	-	TGTGCCAGCAGCTTAGAGGGGGGGGAGACCCAGTACTTC	CASSLEGGETQYF
TRBV7-2	TRBJ2-3	TRBD2	-	TGTGCCAGCAGCTCAGGACTAGCGGGACTCACAGATACGCAGTATTTT	CASSSGLAGLTDTQYF
TRBV6-4	TRBJ2-1	-	-	TGTGCCAGCAGTGACTCTTGGCAGGGCATCAAGTTCTTC	CASSDSWQGIKFF
TRBV6-6	TRBJ2-1	-	-	TGTGCCAGCAGTTACCCCGGACAGTTTTACAATGAGCAGTTCTTC	CASSYPGQFYNEQFF
TRBV9	TRBJ2-5	-	-	TGTGCCAGCAGCGTAGTGAGTGGGACTGGGACCCAGTACTTC	CASSVVSGTGTQYF
TRBV3-1/TRBV3-2	TRBJ2-3	TRBD2	-	TGTGCCAGCAGCCATATGGGGGGGGAAGATACGCAGTATTTT	CASSHMGGEDTQYF
TRBV5-1	TRBJ2-2	-	once	TGCGCCAGCAGCAAGCCCGGGGAGAACACCGGGGAGCTGTTTTTT	CASSKPGENTGELFF
TRBV28	TRBJ1-1	-	-	TGTGCCACCACGTGGGGGGTAACGAACACTGAAGCTTTCTTT	CATTWGVTNTEAFF
TRBV7-2	TRBJ2-7	TRBD2	-	TGTGCCAGCAGCTTATCATCAGCGGGGCGATACGTCTCCTACGAGCAGTACTTC	CASSLSSAGRYVSYEQYF
TRBV19	TRBJ2-2	-	-	TGTGCCAGTAGTATACCAGGAAATCGAGCCGGGGAGCTGTTTTTT	CASSIPGNRAGELFF
TRBV25-1	TRBJ1-2	-	-	TGTGCCAGCAGTGAATGGTGGGGGAGGTCGATTGGCTACACCTTC	CASSEWWGRSIGYTF
TRBV11-3	TRBJ2-5	TRBD2	-	TGTGCCAGCAGCTTTCTGGCGGGAGGGGAGGGAGAGACCCAGTACTTC	CASSFLAGGEGETQYF
TRBV6-6	TRBJ2-1	TRBD2	-	TGTGCCAGCAGTTACTCGATTTCTAGCGGTTATAATGAGCAGTTCTTC	CASSYSISSGYNEQFF
TRBV27	TRBJ2-4	TRBD2	-	TGTGCCAGCAGCACTAGCGGGGACACAAACATTCAGTACTTC	CASSTSGDTNIQYF
TRBV24-1	TRBJ2-1	TRBD2	once	TGTGCCACCAGTGGGCGGCGGGAGGGCCATCTGGTATACAATGAGCAGTTCTTC	CATSGRREGHLVYNEQFF
TRBV9	TRBJ2-1	-	-	TGTGCCAGCAGCGGGCCGTCCCCCTACGGGGAGCAGTTCTTC	CASSGPSPYGEQFF
TRBV11-3	TRBJ2-3	TRBD2	-	TGTGCCAGCAGCTTATCCCCTTGGACTAGCGGAACAGATACGCAGTATTTT	CASSLSPWTSGTDTQYF
TRBV7-9	TRBJ1-2	-	-	TGTGCCAGCACCCCGAACTATGGCTACACCTTC	CASTPNYGYTF
TRBV7-2	TRBJ1-1	-	-	TGTGCCAGCAGCTTAGCGTACAGGAACACTGAAGCTTTCTTT	CASSLAYRNTEAFF
TRBV27	TRBJ2-1	-	-	TGTGCCAGCAGTTTATCCCCGACGGGAGTCTCTCAGGTTGACAATGAGCAGTTCTTC	CASSLSPTGVSQVDNEQFF
TRBV2	TRBJ1-6	-	few	TGTGCCAGCAGTGACCCCTACAGTAATTCACCCCTCCACTTT	CASSDPYSNSPLHF
TRBV27	TRBJ2-1	TRBD1	-	TGTGCCAGCGCTGTCCGGGACAGTAACAATGAGCAGTTCTTC	CASAVRDSNNEQFF
TRBV29-1	TRBJ2-3	-	-	TGCAGCGTTGTGTTACTGGCGGGACTCACAGATACGCAGTATTTT	CSVVLLAGLTDTQYF
TRBV6-5	TRBJ2-5	-	few	TGTGCCAGCAGTAGGGACAACCCCGAAGAGACCCAGTACTTC	CASSRDNPEETQYF
TRBV5-4	TRBJ2-2	-	-	TGTGCCAGCAGCTTGGAGGTCGGGACTTCCTCAACCGGGGAGCTGTTTTTT	CASSLEVGTSSTGELFF
TRBV18	TRBJ1-1	-	-	TGTGCCAGCTCACTCCAGGGTGGGGACACTGAAGCTTTCTTT	CASSLQGGDTEAFF
TRBV7-9	TRBJ2-6	TRBD2	-	TGTGCCAGCAGCCCCCCTAGCGGGGTTGGGGCCAACGTCCTGACTTTC	CASSPPSGVGANVLTF
TRBV7-9	TRBJ2-1	-	-	TGTGCCAGCAGCTTTACACCTCACTTTACGGGGTACCCCTACAATGAGCAGTTCTTC	CASSFTPHFTGYPYNEQFF
TRBV10-3	TRBJ2-2	-	-	TGTGCCATCAGTCCGAGCGGTTCGAACACCGGGGAGCTGTTTTTT	CAISPSGSNTGELFF
TRBV11-3	TRBJ2-5	TRBD2	-	TGTGCCAGCAGCTTAGGGTTAGCGGGAGACGGTTGGGAGACCCAGTACTTC	CASSLGLAGDGWETQYF
TRBV19	TRBJ1-6	-	-	TGTGCCACCCGACAGAGCCTCAATTCACCCCTCCACTTT	CATRQSLNSPLHF
TRBV7-9	TRBJ2-3	-	-	TGTGCCAGCATGGGAGACGACCCAGATACGCAGTATTTT	CASMGDDPDTQYF
TRBV6-5	TRBJ2-1	-	-	TGTGCCAGCAGTTACCAATATGACAGGGAGCAGTTCTTC	CASSYQYDREQFF
TRBV28	TRBJ2-7	-	-	TGTGCCAGCAGTTTCCCCTTTTACGAGCAGTACTTC	CASSFPFYEQYF
TRBV6-5	TRBJ1-6	-	-	TGTGCCAGCAGTTACGGAGGGATAGATAATTCACCCCTCCACTTT	CASSYGGIDNSPLHF
TRBV20-1	TRBJ2-2	TRBD2	-	TGCAGTGCTAGTATACTCGCGGGAGGGGCGGGTCCCGGGGAGCTGTTTTTT	CSASILAGGAGPGELFF
TRBV29-1	TRBJ2-1	-	-	TGCAGCGCCGGGTCCAGTGATAGGGAGCAGTTCTTC	CSAGSSDREQFF
TRBV29-1	TRBJ2-2	TRBD1	once	TGCAGCGTCACCGGGACAGCCACCGGGGAGCTGTTTTTT	CSVTGTATGELFF
TRBV4-3	TRBJ2-2	TRBD2	-	TGCGCCAGCAGCCAAGAACCCCCGGGACTAGCGACCACCGGGGAGCTGTTTTTT	CASSQEPPGLATTGELFF
TRBV5-6	TRBJ1-4	TRBD1	-	TGTGCCAGCAGCGGCCGGGACAGCACTAATGAAAAACTGTTTTTT	CASSGRDSTNEKLFF
TRBV7-2	TRBJ2-2	-	-	TGTGCCAGCAGCTTTTCGAGTACCGGGGAGCTGTTTTTT	CASSFSSTGELFF
TRBV25-1	TRBJ1-2	TRBD1	-	TGTGCCAGCAGTGAATTGACAGGGACCGGCGGCTACACCTTC	CASSELTGTGGYTF
TRBV18	TRBJ2-7	-	-	TGTGCCAGCTCACCCGGACAGTTGGGGCAGTACTTC	CASSPGQLGQYF
TRBV6-7	TRBJ2-5	TRBD2	-	TGTGCCAGCAGCACTTCAAAGCGGGGGGAATCTGAGACCCAGTACTTC	CASSTSKRGESETQYF
TRBV4-1	TRBJ1-1	TRBD1	once	TGCGCCAGCAGCCAAGTTCAGGGGGGCACTGAAGCTTTCTTT	CASSQVQGGTEAFF
TRBV6-5	TRBJ2-7	-	-	TGTGCCATCCGACCTACGGGACTCAACTACGAGCAGTACTTC	CAIRPTGLNYEQYF